This note documents a single T cell receptor beta chain sequence. No antigen is known for it. The PCR was carried out with 60 Vbeta primers and 13 Jbeta primers. Generated by immunoSEQ multiplex PCR, the TCRdb table keeps only in-frame clones and is missing some. The sample includes about 160,000 clones, 70% to 85% of them seen just once. This sample stems from a study of cytomegalovirus exposure and HLA in healthy donors. Overall study context: The study placed about four fifths of its 398 genotyped donors in the Caucasian-associated ancestry cluster. Study-wide results and limits: Later genetic work tied a missense DCLRE1C variant to beta-chain V and J trimming. In the analysis, some V segments, TRBV6-2 and TRBV6-3 included, were excluded as indistinguishable.

Germline V gives CDR1 WSHSY, CDR2 SAAADI. The CDR3 is 16 amino acids. V shed 5 bases, J shed 2 bases, and the junction held 6 bases outside the gene matches. This clonotype originated in a man in his forties in good health and CMV-seronegative. Sequenced material: PBMCs. This chain joins TRBV10-2 and TRBJ2-1; 10 nucleotides align to TRBD2. The DNA for the CDR3 is TGCGCCAGCAGTTACCAGCGGGGGGGCCCCTACAATGAGCAGTTCTTC. As protein: CASSYQRGGPYNEQFF.